This record looks at one T cell receptor (beta chain) sequence and its context. Germline-derived CDR1 and CDR2 are WNHNN and SYGVQD (reference sequence). The CDR3 is 16 residues long. Trimming removed 3 bases at V and 6 bases at J, with 15 bases between. The record originates from a study of blood T cell repertoires in COVID-19. Clones were read by immunoSEQ multiplex PCR, and TCRdb kept only the in-frame ones, dropping some. The sample includes a few hundred thousand clones, around 89% of them seen just once. This chain uses TRBV10-1 with TRBJ1-6; D is unclear. Material for sequencing was PBMCs or T cells enriched from blood (not recorded which). This sequence originates from a woman aged 18-29 years who had recovered from COVID-19. The CDR3 protein is CASSDQEAVSNSPLHF. The DNA for the CDR3 is TGCGCCAGCAGTGACCAGGAGGCAGTCTCTAATTCACCCCTCCACTTT.